The rows below give T cell receptor beta chains drawn from one sample of a study of neurological immune-mediated disorders. TCRdb re-analysed the 5' RACE reads in MiXCR, keeping a single row per CDR3 protein. The data contain 50,000 to 55,000 distinct CDR3 sequences, 10% of them singletons. Sequencing was carried out using PBMCs. Source of these receptors: a man aged 65-85 years with HTLV-1-associated myelopathy (HAM/TSP). Each CDR3 is given with its conserved first and last residue. The D gene is left open where the match is weak. Only some rows state a clone size, as once, few, many or a class for expanded clones.

j_gene: TRBJ1-5
d_gene: .
v_gene: TRBV29-1
abundance: many
CDR3aa: CSVRIGEQPQHF
CDR3nt: TGCAGCGTTCGGATTGGAGAACAGCCCCAGCATTTT

j_gene: TRBJ2-3
d_gene: TRBD1
v_gene: TRBV9
abundance: many
CDR3aa: CASSITGGSADTQYF
CDR3nt: TGTGCCAGCAGCATAACAGGGGGCTCGGCAGATACGCAGTATTTT

j_gene: TRBJ2-2
d_gene: .
v_gene: TRBV5-1
abundance: many
CDR3aa: CASSLIDTGELFF
CDR3nt: TGCGCCAGCAGCTTAATCGACACCGGGGAGCTGTTTTTT

j_gene: TRBJ2-1
d_gene: TRBD2
v_gene: TRBV7-2
abundance: .
CDR3aa: CASSLLGLVGGNEQFF
CDR3nt: TGTGCCAGTAGCTTGCTGGGACTAGTTGGCGGCAATGAGCAGTTCTTC

j_gene: TRBJ1-2
d_gene: .
v_gene: TRBV7-9
abundance: many
CDR3aa: CASSSQTGIYGYTF
CDR3nt: TGTGCCAGCAGCTCCCAGACAGGAATCTATGGCTACACCTTC

j_gene: TRBJ2-2
d_gene: .
v_gene: TRBV5-1
abundance: many
CDR3aa: CASNREGTGELFF
CDR3nt: TGCGCCAGCAACAGGGAAGGGACCGGGGAGCTGTTTTTT

j_gene: TRBJ2-1
d_gene: TRBD1
v_gene: TRBV4-2
abundance: many
CDR3aa: CASSQESTGEIYNEQFF
CDR3nt: TGTGCCAGCAGCCAAGAATCTACAGGGGAGATCTACAATGAGCAGTTCTTC

j_gene: TRBJ1-2
d_gene: .
v_gene: TRBV7-9
abundance: many
CDR3aa: CASSLSRGYGYTF
CDR3nt: TGTGCCAGCAGCTTGTCTCGGGGATATGGCTACACCTTC

j_gene: TRBJ2-7
d_gene: TRBD2
v_gene: TRBV6-2/TRBV6-3
abundance: many
CDR3aa: CASSPREGQYF
CDR3nt: TGTGCCAGCAGCCCCAGGGAGGGGCAGTACTTC

j_gene: TRBJ2-7
d_gene: .
v_gene: TRBV6-5
abundance: few
CDR3aa: CASSIQGGYEQYF
CDR3nt: TGTGCCAGCAGTATCCAGGGAGGCTACGAGCAGTACTTC

j_gene: TRBJ2-6
d_gene: .
v_gene: TRBV7-3
abundance: many
CDR3aa: CASSLSAGPSGANVLTF
CDR3nt: TGTGCCAGCAGCTTATCGGCAGGACCCTCTGGGGCCAACGTCCTGACTTTC

j_gene: TRBJ1-5
d_gene: .
v_gene: TRBV19
abundance: many
CDR3aa: CASREGHQPQHF
CDR3nt: TGTGCCAGTAGAGAAGGCCATCAGCCCCAGCATTTT

j_gene: TRBJ2-4
d_gene: .
v_gene: TRBV7-2
abundance: many
CDR3aa: CASSLGSVIQYF
CDR3nt: TGTGCCAGCAGCCTAGGAAGCGTCATTCAGTACTTC

j_gene: TRBJ2-7
d_gene: TRBD2
v_gene: TRBV5-1
abundance: many
CDR3aa: CASSLSGVISYEQYF
CDR3nt: TGCGCCAGCAGTCTCAGCGGGGTCATTTCCTACGAGCAGTACTTC

j_gene: TRBJ1-1
d_gene: .
v_gene: TRBV7-2
abundance: medium-sized
CDR3aa: CASNPAGRTMNTEAFF
CDR3nt: TGTGCCAGCAACCCAGCGGGGCGGACTATGAACACTGAAGCTTTCTTT

j_gene: TRBJ2-7
d_gene: .
v_gene: TRBV18
abundance: many
CDR3aa: CASSPGSSYEQYF
CDR3nt: TGTGCCAGCTCACCGGGGAGCTCCTACGAGCAGTACTTC

j_gene: TRBJ2-4
d_gene: .
v_gene: TRBV3-1
abundance: few
CDR3aa: CASSQVPGVAKNIQYF
CDR3nt: TGTGCCAGCAGCCAAGTTCCCGGGGTAGCCAAAAACATTCAGTACTTC

j_gene: TRBJ2-2
d_gene: .
v_gene: TRBV6-6
abundance: many
CDR3aa: CASRLGTGELFF
CDR3nt: TGTGCCAGCCGCTTGGGAACCGGGGAGCTGTTTTTT

j_gene: TRBJ1-1
d_gene: .
v_gene: TRBV6-2/TRBV6-3
abundance: many
CDR3aa: CASKGSQREEAFF
CDR3nt: TGTGCCAGCAAGGGCAGCCAACGGGAAGAAGCTTTCTTT